The 20 T cell receptor beta chains below were found in one sample sequenced in a study of blood T cell repertoires in COVID-19. Sequencing used immunoSEQ multiplex PCR; TCRdb keeps in-frame clones, though not all of them. Of 150,000 to 200,000 clones listed, 70% to 90% were seen once; the top ten hold about 22%. What was sequenced was peripheral blood. The source is a man in his sixties with active or convalescent COVID-19.

The chain has TRBV5-4 and TRBJ2-7; 9 bases align to TRBD1. Unmatched junction bases numbered 16, after V lost 3 bases and J lost 6 bases. This CDR3 is 17 amino acids long. Looked up from germline, CDR1 is SGHNT and CDR2 is YYREEE (reference sequence). The CDR3 coding sequence is TGTGCCAGCAGCTGGCCCCTGGGACAGGGAAAAGAAGGCGAGCAGTACTTC. Translation: CASSWPLGQGKEGEQYF.

This clone came up once. The chain is built from TRBV11-2 and TRBJ2-3, with 8 bases aligning to TRBD2. J gave up 5 bases and V 5 bases, and 6 bases lay outside the gene matches. From germline, CDR1 is SGHAT and CDR2 FQNNGV. This CDR3 is 14 amino acids long. CDR3 nucleotide sequence: TGTGCCAGCAGCATGGGACTAGTGAGAGATACGCAGTATTTT. It translates to CASSMGLVRDTQYF.

The V and J genes are TRBV2 and TRBJ1-3; no definite D call. The CDR3 length is 15 residues. V was cut by 4 bases and J by 3 bases, with 13 bases left in between. Germline V gene lookup returns CDR1 SNHLY and CDR2 FYNNEI. In nucleotides, the CDR3 is TGTGCCAGCAGTGTTCAGGCTCCCGGTGGAAACACCATATATTTT. Translating it yields CASSVQAPGGNTIYF. Combining the CDR3 with reference TRBV2 and TRBJ1-3 gives the whole variable domain EPEVTQTPSHQVTQMGQEVILRCVPISNHLYFYWYRQILGQKVEFLVSFYNNEISEKSEIFDDQFSVERPDGSNFTLKIRSTKLEDSAMYFCASSVQAPGGNTIYFGEGSWLTVV.

In this sample, this clone turned up once. The V and J genes are TRBV7-9 and TRBJ1-2; D ambiguous. V lost 0 bases and J lost 4, with 9 bases in between. This CDR3 is built from 14 residues. Germline-derived CDR1 and CDR2 are SEHNR and FQNEAQ (reference sequence). CDR3 sequence reads: CASSLAPGLYGYTF. Here the CDR3 DNA reads TGTGCCAGCAGCTTAGCGCCAGGTCTCTATGGCTACACCTTC. Based on the CDR3 plus reference TRBV7-9 and TRBJ1-2, the full variable domain is DTGVSQNPRHKITKRGQNVTFRCDPISEHNRLYWYRQTLGQGPEFLTYFQNEAQLEKSRLLSDRFSAERPKGSFSTLEIQRTEQGDSAMYLCASSLAPGLYGYTFGSGTRLTVV.

J is TRBJ2-7 and V is TRBV2; D is perhaps TRBD2 (6 bases). This CDR3 is 15 amino acids long. V was cut by 8 bases and J by 0 bases, with 17 bases left in between. Germline assignment: CDR1 SNHLY and CDR2 FYNNEI. As DNA, the CDR3 is TGTGCCAGCGCAGCCGGGGGACGAAGCTCCTACGAGCAGTACTTC. Translating it yields CASAAGGRSSYEQYF.

The genes are TRBV12-1 and TRBJ1-1; the table's TRBD1 call for D was not verified on the DNA. TRBV12-1 is listed as a pseudogene. CDR3 length: 17 amino acids. The CDR3 nucleotides read TGTGCCAGCAGCTCCGAGGGGGACGGTGATTCGAACACTGAAGCTTTCTTT. Translating it yields CASSSEGDGDSNTEAFF.

The rearrangement joins TRBV7-9 to TRBJ2-3; no definite D call. Trimming took 2 bases from V and 6 from J, leaving 9 bases between them. This CDR3 is built from 13 residues. Germline lookup yields CDR1 SEHNR and CDR2 FQNEAQ (reference sequence). The CDR3 sequence: CASSLIRMDTQYF. The CDR3 coding sequence is TGTGCCAGCAGCTTAATTAGAATGGATACGCAGTATTTT.

The chain has TRBV5-5 and TRBJ2-1; the D gene is possibly TRBD2 (5 bases). V lost 3 bases, J lost 8 bases, and 12 bases lay in between. Germline CDR1 is SGHKS and CDR2 is YYEKEE (reference sequence). This CDR3 has 13 amino acids. CDR3: CASSWTGIDEQFF. As DNA, the CDR3 is TGTGCCAGCAGCTGGACGGGGATCGATGAGCAGTTCTTC.

The chain joins TRBV2 to TRBJ1-1; 7 bases match TRBD1. V dropped 2 bases and J dropped 4; count of bases not matched to a gene: 7. This CDR3 is 15 amino acids long. CDR1 is SNHLY and CDR2 is FYNNEI in the germline V gene. The CDR3 region is CASSEQGVVSTEAFF. The CDR3, as DNA: TGTGCCAGCAGTGAACAGGGGGTCGTGAGCACTGAAGCTTTCTTT. The whole variable domain, remainder taken from reference TRBV2 and TRBJ1-1, is EPEVTQTPSHQVTQMGQEVILRCVPISNHLYFYWYRQILGQKVEFLVSFYNNEISEKSEIFDDQFSVERPDGSNFTLKIRSTKLEDSAMYFCASSEQGVVSTEAFFGQGTRLTVV.

The chain joins TRBV18 to TRBJ2-7; the D gene is possibly TRBD1 (5 bases). Trimming cost V 4 bases and J 6 bases, with 10 bases left between them. Per germline, CDR1 KGHSH and CDR2 LQKENI. The CDR3 spans 12 residues. As DNA, the CDR3 is TGTGCCAGCTCACTCGCAGGGCGCGAGCAGTACTTC. The encoded protein is CASSLAGREQYF.

The chain joins TRBV9 to TRBJ1-5, with D maybe TRBD1 (5 bases). The CDR3 spans 15 residues. The germline CDR1 and CDR2 sequences are SGDLS and YYNGEE. V was clipped by 4 bases and J by 5 bases, with 16 bases between them. CDR3 sequence: CASSRGWGVDQPQHF. In nucleotides, the CDR3 is TGTGCCAGCAGCCGCGGTTGGGGGGTGGATCAGCCCCAGCATTTT.

The chain combines TRBV5-4 with TRBJ2-1, with 11 bases lining up with TRBD2. CDR1 is SGHNT and CDR2 is YYREEE in the germline V gene (reference sequence). J lost 0 bases, V lost 2 bases, and 7 bases had no gene match. The CDR3 spans 18 residues. This chain's CDR3 is CASSFLAGGQSSYNEQFF. The CDR3, as DNA: TGTGCCAGCAGCTTCCTAGCGGGGGGCCAGAGCTCCTACAATGAGCAGTTCTTC. The variable domain in full, with the rest retrieved from reference TRBV5-4 and TRBJ2-1, is ETGVTQSPTHLIKTRGQQVTLRCSSQSGHNTVSWYQQALGQGPQFIFQYYREEENGRGNFPPRFSGLQFPNYSSELNVNALELDDSALYLCASSFLAGGQSSYNEQFFGPGTRLTVL.

V gene TRBV27 combines with J gene TRBJ1-2; the match to TRBD1 covers 8 bases. The ends lost 5 bases at V and 1 base at J; junction bases unmatched: 9. The CDR3 has 16 residues. The germline gives CDR1 MNHEY, CDR2 SMNVEV (reference sequence). The CDR3 sequence: CASSPLDRGRNYGYTF. In DNA form, the CDR3 reads TGTGCCAGCAGTCCACTAGACAGGGGCCGTAACTATGGCTACACCTTC.

The V call is TRBV30, the J call TRBJ2-7, with 11 bases matching TRBD1. CDR3 length: 13 amino acids. V trimming: 5 bases; J trimming: 5 bases; junction bases outside the gene matches: 5. Germline assignment: CDR1 GTSNPN and CDR2 SVGIG (reference sequence). The CDR3 loop reads CAWDRDRGNEQYF. The CDR3 nucleotides are TGTGCCTGGGATAGGGACAGGGGGAACGAGCAGTACTTC.

Only a few counts were recorded for this clone. This chain uses TRBV19 with TRBJ1-2; maybe TRBD1 (5 bases). V was shortened by 2 bases and J by 6 bases, with 16 bases between the two germline ends. The CDR3 spans 15 residues. Germline V gene sequence: CDR1 LNHDA, CDR2 SQIVND (reference sequence). As DNA, the CDR3 is TGTGCCAGTAGTATAAGGAGGGGTGGTGTCGATGGCTACACCTTC. This encodes CASSIRRGGVDGYTF.

The chain joins TRBV3-1 (or the pseudogene TRBV3-2) to TRBJ1-6, with TRBD1 matching over 10 bases. With V trimmed by 4 bases and J by 8 bases, 2 bases remained unmatched. Germline V lookup: CDR1 LGHDT, CDR2 YNNKEL (reference sequence). The CDR3 has 14 amino acids. The CDR3 spells CASSLGTGDSPLHF. CDR3 nucleotides: TGTGCCAGCAGCCTTGGGACAGGGGATTCACCCCTCCACTTT.

The chain joins TRBV5-1 to TRBJ1-6; possibly TRBD1 for D (5 bases). The V end was cut by 0 bases, the J end by 9 bases, with 16 bases between. CDR1 is SGHRS and CDR2 is YFSETQ in the germline V gene. The CDR3 length is 16 residues. The CDR3 DNA reads TGCGCCAGCAGCTTGGCCGCGGCGGGGGATGGTTCACCCCTCCACTTT. Translated, it gives CASSLAAAGDGSPLHF.

The V and J genes are TRBV2 and TRBJ1-5; perhaps TRBD1 as D (5 bases). V shed 7 bases and J shed 2 bases, with 12 bases lying between them. CDR3 size: 14 residues. Germline V gene data show CDR1 as SNHLY and CDR2 as FYNNEI. CDR3 residues: CASKGQKGNQPQHF. The CDR3 nucleotides read TGTGCCAGCAAAGGACAAAAGGGCAATCAGCCCCAGCATTTT.

In DNA, the CDR3 is TGTGCCATCAGTGAAGAGGGTGGCAAAAACATTCAGTACTTC. It specifies CAISEEGGKNIQYF. The chain combines TRBV10-3 with TRBJ2-4, with a tentative D call TRBD2 (5 bases). The V and J ends lost 3 bases and 3 bases respectively, with 9 bases between them. Germline-derived CDR1 and CDR2 are ENHRY and SYGVKD. This CDR3 is 14 amino acids long.

This chain links TRBV28 with TRBJ1-5; D perhaps matches TRBD1 (5 bases). V was trimmed by 6 bases and J by 6 bases, leaving 12 bases between them. The V gene's germline CDR1 is MDHEN and CDR2 SYDVKM. The CDR3 runs 13 residues. The CDR3 DNA sequence: TGTGCCAGCAGCGGGGGGGTTTCTCAGCCCCAGCATTTT. Its translation is CASSGGVSQPQHF.